These 26 T cell receptor beta chains share one sample of origin, sequenced in a study of chemoradiotherapy in HPV16-positive cancers. The repertoire was sequenced with immunoSEQ multiplex PCR; TCRdb's copy has only in-frame clones and lacks some. The sample holds over 7,000 clones, approximately 80% seen once. This specimen was collected from a patient who underwent chemoradiotherapy. The receptors shown here come from a human donor with HPV-associated anogenital cancer.

V gene TRBV19 combines with J gene TRBJ2-2, with 11 bases matching TRBD2. V lost 2 bases, J lost 5 bases, and 10 bases stayed unmatched. Germline V gene data show CDR1 as LNHDA and CDR2 as SQIVND (reference sequence). The CDR3 has 18 residues. The CDR3 reads CASSISGLAALGTGELFF. CDR3 coding DNA: TGTGCCAGTAGTATATCGGGACTAGCGGCCTTAGGGACCGGGGAGCTGTTTTTT. The variable domain in full, with the rest retrieved from reference TRBV19 and TRBJ2-2, is DGGITQSPKYLFRKEGQNVTLSCEQNLNHDAMYWYRQDPGQGLRLIYYSQIVNDFQKGDIAEGYSVSREKKESFPLTVTSAQKNPTAFYLCASSISGLAALGTGELFFGEGSRLTVL.

The genes are TRBV18 and TRBJ2-7; no clear D gene. V gave up 6 bases and J gave up 0 bases, with 12 bases separating them. The CDR3 runs to 14 residues. The germline gives CDR1 KGHSH, CDR2 LQKENI. CDR3 protein: CASSIGVGSYEQYF. The CDR3 nucleotides read TGTGCCAGCTCCATTGGCGTTGGCTCCTACGAGCAGTACTTC. Full variable domain (outside the CDR3, taken from reference TRBV18 and TRBJ2-7): NAGVMQNPRHLVRRRGQEARLRCSPMKGHSHVYWYRQLPEEGLKFMVYLQKENIIDESGMPKERFSAEFPKEGPSILRIQQVVRGDSAAYFCASSIGVGSYEQYFGPGTRLTVT.

The chain recombines TRBV7-2 with TRBJ2-3; the match to TRBD1 covers 7 bases. The CDR3 sequence is 15 residues long. Germline V gives CDR1 SGHTA, CDR2 FQGNSA. The ends lost 5 bases at V and 0 bases at J; junction bases unmatched: 5. The CDR3 region has the DNA TGTGCCAGCAGCCAAGACAGGGTTAGCACAGATACGCAGTATTTT. Encoded protein: CASSQDRVSTDTQYF.

The J gene is TRBJ2-1, the V gene TRBV6-5; TRBD2 matches at 7 bases. The CDR3 sequence is 15 residues long. Germline assignment: CDR1 MNHEY and CDR2 SVGAGI. V gave up 6 bases and J gave up 1 base; unmatched junction bases: 6. The CDR3, as DNA: TGTGCCAGCAGCCCAGAAGCGGGGTCCTACAATGAGCAGTTCTTC. Translated, it gives CASSPEAGSYNEQFF.

The chain joins TRBV11-2 to TRBJ1-1, with unresolved D. The CDR3 is 12 residues long. Germline V gene lookup returns CDR1 SGHAT and CDR2 FQNNGV. Trimming removed 3 bases at V and 11 bases at J, with 13 bases between. CDR3 amino acids: CASSLKDGQAFF. CDR3 in DNA: TGTGCCAGCAGCTTGAAGGACGGGCAGGCTTTCTTT.

The chain has TRBV19 and TRBJ1-5; unclear D gene. Germline V lookup: CDR1 LNHDA, CDR2 SQIVND (reference sequence). Between the trimmed V and J ends, which lost 4 bases and 0 bases, there was a span of 7 bases. CDR3 size: 14 residues. The CDR3 protein is CASSTLDSNQPQHF. CDR3 DNA sequence: TGTGCCAGTAGTACCCTAGATAGCAATCAGCCCCAGCATTTT.

The V gene is TRBV4-1, the J gene TRBJ2-3; D is perhaps TRBD2 (7 bases). Trimming took off 2 bases at V and 6 bases at J, with 21 bases between the two ends. Germline values: CDR1 MGHRA, CDR2 YSYEKL. The length of the CDR3 is 17 residues. This chain's CDR3 is CASSQSGGRGVADTQYF. The CDR3 coding sequence is TGCGCCAGCAGCCAATCGGGGGGAAGGGGGGTCGCGGATACGCAGTATTTT.

V usage is TRBV5-8 and J usage is TRBJ2-5, with 7 bases matching TRBD2. With 1 base clipped from V and 5 bases from J, the junction kept 5 bases outside the gene matches. Germline V gene lookup returns CDR1 SGHTS and CDR2 YDEGEE. This CDR3 is built from 14 residues. The CDR3 nucleotides are TGTGCCAGCAGCTTGCTTGCGGGAGTGGAGACCCAGTACTTC. It yields the protein CASSLLAGVETQYF.

The chain carries TRBV13 and TRBJ2-3, with 10 positions matching TRBD2. V dropped 5 bases and J dropped 1; count of bases not matched to a gene: 9. Per the germline V gene, CDR1 is PRHDT and CDR2 is FYEKMQ (reference sequence). This CDR3 spans 17 amino acids. This chain's CDR3 is CASSPPLAGARTDTQYF. The CDR3 DNA reads TGTGCCAGCAGCCCGCCTCTAGCGGGGGCCCGCACAGATACGCAGTATTTT.

This clone was counted only a few times. The chain combines TRBV11-3 with TRBJ2-3, with D possibly matching TRBD1 (6 bases). The CDR3 is 14 residues long. Germline assignment: CDR1 SGHNT and CDR2 YENEEA. The V gene lost 5 bases and the J gene lost 3 bases, with 12 bases spanning the gap. The CDR3 reads CASSLRTETDTQYF. The CDR3 region has the DNA TGTGCCAGCAGCCTCCGGACAGAAACAGATACGCAGTATTTT.

For the CDR3, the DNA is TGTGCCAGCAGTTTTAAAGAGACCCAGTACTTC. Its protein is CASSFKETQYF. The chain employs TRBV2 and TRBJ2-5; D remains ambiguous. The germline V and J ends were trimmed by 5 bases and 3 bases, with 4 bases remaining between them. CDR3 length: 11 amino acids. The germline gives CDR1 SNHLY, CDR2 FYNNEI.

A single count supports this clone. The J gene is TRBJ1-5, the V gene TRBV19; no clear D. Trimming shortened V by 0 bases and J by 4 bases, and 4 bases separated the two germline ends. The CDR3 has 13 residues. Germline CDR1 LNHDA, CDR2 SQIVND (reference sequence). The CDR3 sequence is CASSIEQNQPQHF. CDR3 nucleotides: TGTGCCAGTAGTATAGAGCAGAATCAGCCCCAGCATTTT.

The chain couples TRBV7-9 to TRBJ1-2, with 7 bases matching TRBD1. The ends lost 3 bases at V and 3 bases at J; junction bases unmatched: 10. This CDR3 has 16 amino acids. Germline values: CDR1 SEHNR, CDR2 FQNEAQ (reference sequence). The CDR3 bases are TGTGCCAGCAGCTTCAACCGGGACAGTAATGACTATGGCTACACCTTC. This translates into CASSFNRDSNDYGYTF.

The rearrangement joins TRBV5-1 to TRBJ1-1; 12 bases match TRBD1. The CDR3 has 17 amino acids. V lost 0 bases and J lost 1; bases outside the gene matches: 4. Germline loops: CDR1 SGHRS, CDR2 YFSETQ. CDR3: CASSLAGTGGGNTEAFF. DNA of the CDR3: TGCGCCAGCAGCTTGGCCGGGACAGGGGGCGGGAACACTGAAGCTTTCTTT.

The genes are TRBV6-5 and TRBJ2-7, with 10 bases that match TRBD2. The V gene's germline CDR1 is MNHEY and CDR2 SVGAGI. The length of the CDR3 is 15 residues. Unmatched junction bases numbered 5, after V lost 2 bases and J lost 4 bases. Here the CDR3 reads CASSYLTSGRYEQYF. Written as DNA, the CDR3 is TGTGCCAGCAGTTACCTGACTAGCGGGCGTTACGAGCAGTACTTC.

The chain has TRBV5-1 and TRBJ2-3, with D perhaps TRBD2 (6 bases). Trimming cost V 0 bases and J 0 bases, with 11 bases left between them. The germline gives CDR1 SGHRS, CDR2 YFSETQ. CDR3 length equals 16 residues. The CDR3 nucleotides are TGCGCCAGCAGCTTGGGTCTAGCGCTTAGCACAGATACGCAGTATTTT. Its translation is CASSLGLALSTDTQYF.

This chain links TRBV7-2 with TRBJ2-1; TRBD1 aligns across 7 bases. Germline loops: CDR1 SGHTA, CDR2 FQGNSA. This CDR3 is built from 15 residues. J gave up 5 bases and V 3 bases, and 7 bases lay outside the gene matches. The CDR3 loop is CASSFRQGDHNEQFF. Here the CDR3 DNA reads TGTGCCAGCAGCTTCCGACAGGGCGACCACAATGAGCAGTTCTTC.

In this sample, this clone turned up a few times. The chain employs TRBV5-6 and TRBJ2-2; D is undetermined. Between the trimmed V and J ends, which lost 4 bases and 6 bases, there was a span of 4 bases. The CDR3 consists of 11 residues. The V gene's germline CDR1 is SGHDT and CDR2 YYEEEE. The CDR3 sequence: CASSMAGELFF. CDR3 nucleotides: TGTGCCAGCAGCATGGCCGGGGAGCTGTTTTTT.

CDR3 sequence (DNA): TGTGCCAGTAGTATGGTAGGCTATGGCTACACCTTC. This codes for CASSMVGYGYTF. The chain couples TRBV19 to TRBJ1-2; D unresolved. Trimming pared 3 bases from V and 4 bases from J, leaving 6 bases between. CDR1 is LNHDA and CDR2 is SQIVND in the germline V gene (reference sequence). The CDR3 covers 12 residues.

The genes are TRBV7-9 and TRBJ2-5; D may be TRBD1 or TRBD2 (5 bases each). The CDR3 consists of 19 residues. Germline V CDR1 and CDR2: SEHNR, FQNEAQ (reference sequence). Trimming stripped 2 bases from V and 1 base from J, with 23 bases between. CDR3 sequence (DNA): TGTGCCAGCAGCTTAAGCATCGGGTTAGGGCAGGGAGCCCAAGAGACCCAGTACTTC. Residues: CASSLSIGLGQGAQETQYF.

Comments on this clone: A read error may produce the germline difference seen at one junction end. The rearrangement links TRBV7-3 to TRBJ2-7; D tentatively fits TRBD1 or TRBD2 (5 bases each). The CDR3 is 15 residues long. Germline lookup yields CDR1 SGHTA and CDR2 FQGTGA. The CDR3 nucleotides read TGTGCCAGCAGCCTAACCCATGGGGGTGTCTACGAGCAGTACTTC. Protein sequence: CASSLTHGGVYEQYF.

J is TRBJ2-2 and V is TRBV18, with 8 bases lining up with TRBD2. There are 15 residues in the CDR3. Germline V lookup: CDR1 KGHSH, CDR2 LQKENI. The junction had 6 bases not matched to a gene; V was cut back by 6 bases and J by 3 bases. The CDR3 protein is CASSPTSEDTGELFF. DNA for the CDR3: TGTGCCAGCTCGCCGACTAGCGAGGACACCGGGGAGCTGTTTTTT.

The rearrangement links TRBV6-5 to TRBJ2-1; 16 bases agree with TRBD2. With V trimmed by 6 bases and J by 7 bases, 3 bases remained unmatched. Germline CDR1 and CDR2: MNHEY and SVGAGI. The CDR3 has 15 amino acids. The CDR3 region has the DNA TGTGCCAGCAGCCGGGGACTAGCGGGAGGGAATGAGCAGTTCTTC. It specifies CASSRGLAGGNEQFF.

This clone showed up just a few times. The chain combines TRBV5-1 with TRBJ2-3; D not resolved. This CDR3 spans 14 amino acids. The germline V gene encodes CDR1 SGHRS and CDR2 YFSETQ. V lost 0 bases, J lost 4 bases, and 9 bases lay in between. DNA of the CDR3: TGCGCCAGCAGCTTGGTGTCAAGGTCAGATACGCAGTATTTT. Translated: CASSLVSRSDTQYF.

V usage is TRBV27 and J usage is TRBJ2-7; D unclear. The CDR3 spans 12 residues. The V gene lost 6 bases and the J gene lost 4 bases, with 10 bases spanning the gap. CDR1 is MNHEY and CDR2 is SMNVEV in the germline V gene (reference sequence). CDR3 nucleotides: TGTGCCAGCAGCCTGACACCGTACGAGCAGTACTTC. It specifies CASSLTPYEQYF.

This clone was seen a single time. The chain couples TRBV4-1 to TRBJ1-2; 10 bases fit TRBD1. The germline CDR1 and CDR2 sequences are MGHRA and YSYEKL. CDR3 length: 15 amino acids. V gave up 3 bases and J gave up 2 bases; unmatched junction bases: 3. In DNA, the CDR3 is TGCGCCAGCAGCCAGCCGACAGGGGGCAACTATGGCTACACCTTC. Its protein is CASSQPTGGNYGYTF.